One and the same sample provided the 25 T cell receptor beta chains below, sequenced in a study of blood T cells in healthy people across ages. With a J-beta primer mix and a sample-barcoded 5' primer, a second PCR ran roughly 6 to 11 cycles. From the 5' RACE reads, TCRdb called clonotypes with MiXCR, one entry per CDR3 protein. The top ten clones hold about 3% of a sample with 600,000 to 900,000 distinct CDR3 sequences, around 24% of them seen once. The same sample was also used in a study of T cells of mothers and their children.

Sequencing input: blood. The receptors were gathered from a boy between 10 and 17 years old in good health.

This rearrangement joins TRBV4-1 to TRBJ2-5, with D possibly matching TRBD2 (6 bases). The CDR3 extends over 15 amino acids. V shed 4 bases and J shed 4 bases, with 16 bases lying between them. Germline V CDR1 and CDR2: MGHRA, YSYEKL. The CDR3 sequence is CASSPRLDLGETQYF. The CDR3 coding sequence is TGCGCCAGCAGCCCTCGACTAGATTTGGGAGAGACCCAGTACTTC.

The chain's CDR3 is CAWSVRGYGYTF. In DNA, the CDR3 is TGTGCCTGGAGCGTACGGGGGTATGGCTACACCTTC. This chain links TRBV30 with TRBJ1-2, with D tentatively TRBD1 (5 bases). This CDR3 has 12 residues. Trimming took 3 bases from V and 5 from J, leaving 10 bases between them. The germline V gene encodes CDR1 GTSNPN and CDR2 SVGIG (reference sequence).

CDR3 DNA: TGCAGTGCTAGACGGGGACTTAATAGTTATGAGCAGTTCTTC. It translates to CSARRGLNSYEQFF. The rearrangement joins TRBV20-1 to TRBJ2-1; D possibly corresponds to TRBD2 (6 bases). With 2 bases removed from V and 8 bases from J, the gap between germline ends came to 16 bases. CDR1 and CDR2 from the germline V gene are DFQATT and SNEGSKA (reference sequence). The CDR3 is 14 amino acids.

The rearrangement uses TRBV9 and TRBJ2-5, with TRBD1 matching over 8 bases. The closer fit of TRBJ2-1 to the DNA end suggests the J call may be wrong. The CDR3 extends over 14 amino acids. The germline gives CDR1 SGDLS, CDR2 YYNGEE. The CDR3 DNA is TGTGCCAGCAGCGTAGACACAGGGGGGAATGAGCAGTTCTTC. It yields the protein CASSVDTGGNEQFF.

This clonotype showed up just a few times. V gene TRBV5-1 combines with J gene TRBJ1-1; D is possibly TRBD1 (5 bases). Trimming removed 4 bases at V and 7 bases at J, with 20 bases between. CDR3 size: 15 residues. Per germline, CDR1 SGHRS and CDR2 YFSETQ. The CDR3 reads CASSRKTGDSHEAFF. CDR3 DNA: TGCGCCAGCAGCCGCAAGACGGGGGACTCCCATGAAGCTTTCTTT.

The V gene is TRBV7-3, the J gene TRBJ2-2, with D unresolved. Germline V gene sequence: CDR1 SGHTA, CDR2 FQGTGA. The CDR3 runs 13 residues. The V end lost 4 bases, the J end lost 2 bases, and 5 bases lay between the germline ends. The CDR3 loop reads CASSSVNTGELFF. Written as DNA, the CDR3 is TGTGCCAGCAGCTCGGTCAACACCGGGGAGCTGTTTTTT.

This clonotype was detected only a few times. This chain connects TRBV5-1 to TRBJ1-4; 7 nucleotides align to TRBD1. The CDR3 is made up of 15 amino acids. V dropped 4 bases and J dropped 8; count of bases not matched to a gene: 11. Per the germline V gene, CDR1 is SGHRS and CDR2 is YFSETQ. This CDR3 reads CASSPSPGQFEKLFF. As DNA, the CDR3 is TGCGCCAGCAGCCCGTCTCCGGGACAGTTCGAAAAACTGTTTTTT.

The chain links TRBV9 to TRBJ2-3; 7 bases match TRBD2. CDR1 and CDR2 (germline): SGDLS, YYNGEE. The V segment lost 3 bases and the J segment 2 bases; nucleotides outside the gene matches: 12. This CDR3 comprises 17 residues. CDR3 DNA sequence: TGTGCCAGCAGCGGGGAGGGGCGCTCCACTTACACAGATACGCAGTATTTT. Its protein is CASSGEGRSTYTDTQYF.

This chain connects TRBV20-1 to TRBJ2-5; 8 bases line up with TRBD1. CDR1 is DFQATT and CDR2 is SNEGSKA in the germline V gene (reference sequence). The CDR3 has 12 amino acids. The junction had 5 bases not matched to a gene; V was cut back by 6 bases and J by 5 bases. CDR3 nucleotide sequence: TGCAGTGCAACCTACAGGGGGGAGACCCAGTACTTC. Translated: CSATYRGETQYF.

This clonotype was counted between two and nine times. The chain is built from TRBV15 and TRBJ2-7; no clear D gene. Matching the DNA end better, TRBJ2-5 makes the J call doubtful. The CDR3 totals 14 residues. The germline CDR1 and CDR2 sequences are LNHNV and YYDKDF (reference sequence). CDR3 in amino acids: CATSRGGTGETQYF. CDR3 in DNA: TGTGCCACCAGCAGAGGCGGCACGGGAGAGACCCAGTACTTC.

In this sample, this clonotype turned up a few times. The chain combines TRBV5-1 with TRBJ2-4; D is perhaps TRBD1 (6 bases). The CDR3 runs to 12 residues. Germline values: CDR1 SGHRS, CDR2 YFSETQ. V was trimmed by 2 bases and J by 9 bases, leaving 9 bases between them. The CDR3 spells CASSLDRLIQYF. CDR3 DNA sequence: TGCGCCAGCAGCTTAGACAGGCTCATTCAGTACTTC.

This clonotype occurred a few times. This chain connects TRBV10-3 to TRBJ1-5, with 9 bases matching TRBD1. CDR1 is ENHRY, CDR2 SYGVKD, per germline. V lost 10 bases and J lost 6; bases outside the gene matches: 10. The CDR3 consists of 14 residues. This CDR3 reads CATNWDREAQPQHF. DNA of the CDR3: TGTGCCACGAACTGGGACAGGGAGGCTCAGCCCCAGCATTTT.

This sequence joins TRBV5-1 and TRBJ2-7; D not resolved. This CDR3 spans 17 amino acids. Germline V CDR1 and CDR2: SGHRS, YFSETQ. Deletions cut 0 bases from V and 2 bases from J, with 18 bases between. This CDR3 is CASSLAPPGELPYEQYF. The CDR3 nucleotides are TGCGCCAGCAGCTTGGCCCCTCCGGGCGAACTGCCCTACGAGCAGTACTTC. Using reference TRBV5-1 and TRBJ2-7 for the parts outside the CDR3, the full variable domain is KAGVTQTPRYLIKTRGQQVTLSCSPISGHRSVSWYQQTPGQGLQFLFEYFSETQRNKGNFPGRFSGRQFSNSRSEMNVSTLELGDSALYLCASSLAPPGELPYEQYFGPGTRLTVT.

The sample holds a few counts of this clonotype. The rearrangement uses TRBV3-1 and TRBJ2-5, with a tentative D call TRBD2 (6 bases). Between the trimmed V and J ends, which lost 4 bases and 3 bases, there was a span of 18 bases. The length of the CDR3 is 16 residues. Germline V gives CDR1 LGHDT, CDR2 YNNKEL (reference sequence). The CDR3 sequence: CASSLPRRGRKETQYF. DNA for the CDR3: TGTGCCAGCAGCCTCCCCCGGCGGGGACGAAAAGAGACCCAGTACTTC.

This clonotype was detected only a few times. The rearrangement uses TRBV29-1 and TRBJ1-2, with 7 bases that match TRBD1. This CDR3 comprises 13 residues. Losses at the gene ends were 3 bases for V and 4 bases for J; bases not matched to a gene: 5. Germline-derived CDR1 and CDR2 are SQVTM and ANQGSEA. CDR3: CSVEKGAGYGYTF. The CDR3, as DNA: TGCAGCGTTGAGAAGGGGGCTGGCTATGGCTACACCTTC. The full variable domain, rest sourced from reference TRBV29-1 and TRBJ1-2, is SAVISQKPSRDICQRGTSLTIQCQVDSQVTMMFWYRQQPGQSLTLIATANQGSEATYESGFVIDKFPISRPNLTFSTLTVSNMSPEDSSIYLCSVEKGAGYGYTFGSGTRLTVV.

The genes are TRBV7-4 and TRBJ1-1; 8 positions match TRBD1. The CDR3 length is 18 residues. Trimming at V came to 1 base and at J to 1 base, leaving 11 bases not matched to a gene. The V gene's germline CDR1 is SGHVT and CDR2 SQSDAQ. Here the CDR3 DNA reads TGTGCCAGCAGCTTAGGGACAGGGATCGGGCGAGAGAACACTGAAGCTTTCTTT. Translation: CASSLGTGIGRENTEAFF.

The chain links TRBV2 to TRBJ1-2; 7 positions agree with TRBD1. The germline V gene encodes CDR1 SNHLY and CDR2 FYNNEI. Germline trimming cut 6 bases from V and 4 bases from J; bases unmatched to any gene: 8. This CDR3 contains 14 residues. The CDR3 DNA sequence: TGTGCCAGCAGCTTGGACAGGACATCCTATGGCTACACCTTC. It translates to CASSLDRTSYGYTF.

The genes are TRBV25-1 and TRBJ2-5, with D perhaps matching TRBD1 or TRBD2 (5 bases each). V lost 0 bases, J lost 5 bases, and 16 bases lay in between. CDR1 is MGHDK, CDR2 SYGVNS, per germline. The CDR3 covers 16 residues. The CDR3 DNA follows: TGTGCCAGCAGTGAATACCTCGATGGGGGTCGGGAGACCCAGTACTTC. It translates to CASSEYLDGGRETQYF.

In its sample, this clonotype was seen a few times. V is TRBV5-5 and J is TRBJ1-4, with 10 bases fitting TRBD1. The CDR3 loop spans 16 amino acids. Unmatched junction bases numbered 6, after V lost 2 bases and J lost 5 bases. CDR1 and CDR2 from the germline V gene are SGHKS and YYEKEE (reference sequence). The CDR3 here is CASSFGPGQGNEKLFF. In DNA, the CDR3 is TGTGCCAGCAGCTTTGGACCGGGACAGGGGAATGAAAAACTGTTTTTT. The full variable domain, with the rest looked up from reference TRBV5-5 and TRBJ1-4, is DAGVTQSPTHLIKTRGQQVTLRCSPISGHKSVSWYQQVLGQGPQFIFQYYEKEERGRGNFPDRFSARQFPNYSSELNVNALLLGDSALYLCASSFGPGQGNEKLFFGSGTQLSVL.

The V call is TRBV5-1, the J call TRBJ1-2; D perhaps matches TRBD1 (5 bases). The CDR3 contains 14 residues. CDR1 SGHRS and CDR2 YFSETQ come from the germline V gene. The V and J ends lost 2 bases and 5 bases respectively, with 13 bases between them. CDR3 sequence: CASSFEVGPYGYTF. For the CDR3, the DNA is TGCGCCAGCAGCTTCGAGGTGGGACCTTATGGCTACACCTTC.

The rearrangement uses TRBV5-1 and TRBJ1-1; D is perhaps TRBD1 (6 bases). Trimming cost V 4 bases and J 1 base, with 11 bases left between them. The CDR3 has 14 amino acids. Germline assignment: CDR1 SGHRS and CDR2 YFSETQ. The CDR3 nucleotides are TGCGCCAGCAGCCCTGGGGGGCGGAACACTGAAGCTTTCTTT. It yields the protein CASSPGGRNTEAFF.

V and J are TRBV4-2 and TRBJ2-5; 7 bases line up with TRBD2. The tail of the sequence fits TRBJ2-1 better, so the J call may be wrong. CDR1 is LGHNA and CDR2 is YNFKEQ in the germline V gene. The CDR3 loop spans 15 amino acids. The CDR3 loop is CASSQLRGDYNEQFF. The CDR3 nucleotides read TGTGCCAGCAGCCAACTACGGGGGGACTACAATGAGCAGTTCTTC.

The rearrangement uses TRBV3-1 and TRBJ2-1, with 16 bases lining up with TRBD2. The V gene end was trimmed by 6 bases and the J gene end by 14 bases; junction bases not matched to a gene: 4. The CDR3 runs to 13 residues. Germline V gene sequence: CDR1 LGHDT, CDR2 YNNKEL (reference sequence). CDR3 sequence reads: CASSLGTSGGEFF. Written as DNA, the CDR3 is TGTGCCAGCAGTCTCGGGACTAGCGGGGGGGAGTTCTTC.

This clonotype has a count of ten or more. This chain joins TRBV25-1 and TRBJ2-7; D is unclear. The CDR3 is 12 residues long. The V end lost 4 bases, the J end lost 2 bases, and 6 bases lay between the germline ends. CDR1 MGHDK and CDR2 SYGVNS come from the germline V gene. The CDR3 protein is CASSGPAYEQYF. CDR3 bases: TGTGCCAGCAGTGGGCCAGCCTACGAGCAGTACTTC.

This clonotype was picked up a small number of times. The chain has TRBV3-1 and TRBJ2-7, with D possibly TRBD1 on 5 matching bases. The CDR3 covers 14 residues. The germline gives CDR1 LGHDT, CDR2 YNNKEL (reference sequence). The V gene lost 4 bases and the J gene lost 3 bases, with 13 bases spanning the gap. CDR3 nucleotides: TGTGCCAGCAGCCTTTATAACAGGAGCTACGAGCAGTACTTC. Translated, it gives CASSLYNRSYEQYF.